A selection of T cell receptor beta chains follows, all from one sample in a study of cytomegalovirus exposure and HLA in healthy donors. Assay used: immunoSEQ multiplex PCR; TCRdb lists only in-frame clones, some missing. The profile shows about 190,000 clones, roughly 80% of them singletons. The sample was PBMCs. The receptor source for this set is a woman in her late teens or twenties in good health and CMV-seronegative. CDR3s include the opening cysteine and the closing phenylalanine or tryptophan. The order of the fields is CDR3 length, clone size, J gene, D gene, V gene, CDR3 DNA, CDR3 protein. A D gene is named only where the DNA matches it firmly. Rows may omit the clone size; those that give it use once, few, many or a size class.

14 | few | TRBJ2-7 | TRBD1 | TRBV7-2 | TGTGCCAGCAGCCGGGACAGGGGATACTACGAGCAGTACTTC | CASSRDRGYYEQYF
14 | - | TRBJ2-7 | TRBD2 | TRBV5-1 | TGCGCCAGCACCCTCGGGGGGGTTGCGGGCGAGCAGTACTTC | CASTLGGVAGEQYF
14 | - | TRBJ1-2 | TRBD1 | TRBV28 | TGTGCCAGCAGTTCCCGGGACAGGGTATATGGCTACACCTTC | CASSSRDRVYGYTF
16 | - | TRBJ1-2 | - | TRBV5-6 | TGTGCCAGCAGCTTGGTTTTAGGGGTAGGAGACTATGGCTACACCTTC | CASSLVLGVGDYGYTF
15 | - | TRBJ1-5 | - | TRBV5-6 | TGTGCCAGCAGCCGAACAGGTTATAGCAATCAGCCCCAGCATTTT | CASSRTGYSNQPQHF
13 | - | TRBJ2-7 | - | TRBV5-6 | TGTGCCAGCAGCTTGGCTACTAGCTACGAGCAGTACTTC | CASSLATSYEQYF
15 | few | TRBJ2-5 | - | TRBV1 | TGCACCAGCAGCCAAGATCTTGGAGGGCAAGAGACCCAGTACTTC | CTSSQDLGGQETQYF
15 | - | TRBJ1-2 | TRBD1 | TRBV7-2 | TGTGCCAGCAGCTTAATAACAGGGGGCTACTATGGCTACACCTTC | CASSLITGGYYGYTF
13 | - | TRBJ1-4 | - | TRBV2 | TGTGCCAGCAGTGAACAGGGTCGTGAAAAACTGTTTTTT | CASSEQGREKLFF
16 | - | TRBJ2-7 | - | TRBV5-6 | TGTGCCAGCAGCCACGATGGGCGGGGGCCGACCTACGAGCAGTACTTC | CASSHDGRGPTYEQYF
13 | - | TRBJ1-2 | TRBD1 | TRBV6-1 | TGTGCCAGCAGTCAAAGGACAGGGTATGGCTACACCTTC | CASSQRTGYGYTF
14 | - | TRBJ2-7 | - | TRBV15 | TGTGCCACCAGCAGGCTGGGGACATCACACGAGCAGTACTTC | CATSRLGTSHEQYF
13 | once | TRBJ1-1 | - | TRBV11-2 | TGTGCCAGCAGCGTTTACAGGAGCACTGAAGCTTTCTTT | CASSVYRSTEAFF